The clone carrying this TCR beta chain was picked up a small number of times. What it binds is unknown. The record originates from a study of T-cell reconstitution after alpha-beta-depleted transplantation in children. Whole-study findings and limits: Reportedly, only several hundred clones from non-depleted graft cells drove alpha-beta T-cell counts at about two months. High day-60 TCRbeta diversity in some patients came from surviving recipient T cells and thymic progenitors. Newly produced T cells mostly accounted for T-cell counts and diversity one year post-transplant.

The library targeted TCRbeta and was prepared with unique molecular identifiers. TCRdb processed the PCR reads anew with MiXCR; each CDR3 protein has one entry. Found here are 700,000 to 950,000 distinct CDR3 sequences, roughly 15% of them singletons; the top ten hold 5%. This CDR3 is built from 12 residues. CDR1 is LGHDT and CDR2 is YNNKEL in the germline V gene (reference sequence). The trim removed 8 bases at V and 5 bases at J, leaving 5 bases unmatched. The V call is TRBV3-1, the J call TRBJ2-7; 8 bases line up with TRBD2. Here the sequenced sample was PBMCs, mostly from graft donor cells, taken 360 days after TCRalphabeta/CD19-depleted stem cell transplant. This TCR derives from a male patient aged 5 to 17 who had a stem cell transplant for acute lymphoblastic leukemia, so the T cells may come from the graft donor. The DNA for the CDR3 is TGTGCCAGCGGCCCGGGACTAGACGAGCAGTACTTC. Its translation: CASGPGLDEQYF.